Here is one T cell receptor beta chain with its context. Its target is unknown. Sequencing templates came from extracted RNA that was reverse transcribed into cDNA. Generated by immunoSEQ multiplex PCR, the TCRdb table keeps only in-frame clones and is missing some. The sample gives 150,000 to 160,000 clones, 40% to 65% of which show up once; 15% to 20% is in the top ten. These data are taken from a study of CD8+ T cells in alopecia areata. Study overall: A 6-month off-drug phase came after tofacitinib, which had lasted 6 to 18 months. Study-level findings and limits: Possibly because of HLA-related factors, TCR sharing was less clear across patients than in mice. In lesional scalp, particularly from alopecia totalis/universalis, clonality was higher than in normal scalp.

The germline gives CDR1 SGHRS, CDR2 YFSETQ. V lost 3 bases and J 2 bases, leaving 0 bases between the germline ends. The CDR3 loop spans 10 amino acids. In alopecia areata patients, both lesional scalp punch biopsies and peripheral blood were collected. The receptor comes from a human donor with alopecia areata. The chain recombines TRBV5-1 with TRBJ2-7; D remains unclear. The sequencing used CD8+ T cells sorted from blood, collected at week 0. CDR3 coding DNA: TGCGCCAGCAGCTCCTACGAGCAGTACTTC. This sequence encodes CASSSYEQYF. The entire variable domain, with the rest obtained from reference TRBV5-1 and TRBJ2-7, is as follows: KAGVTQTPRYLIKTRGQQVTLSCSPISGHRSVSWYQQTPGQGLQFLFEYFSETQRNKGNFPGRFSGRQFSNSRSEMNVSTLELGDSALYLCASSSYEQYFGPGTRLTVT.